Listed below are T cell receptor beta chains from one sample, sequenced in a study of T cell responses to AZD1222 COVID-19 vaccine. Clones were sequenced by immunoSEQ multiplex PCR, and TCRdb holds only the in-frame ones, with some missing. This table holds tens of thousands of clones, just over 85% found once. The sequencing here drew on peripheral blood, taken on day 0 of AZD1222 vaccination. The origin of the receptors is an adult in good health. CDR3s include the opening cysteine and the closing phenylalanine or tryptophan. The D gene is left open where the match is weak. Clone size is not always given. Where it is, it says once, few, many or a class for expanded clones.

cdr3_nt | cdr3_aa | d_call | clone_size | j_call | v_call
TGTGCCAGCAGTCCGCGGACAGGGCGCGAGCAGTACTTC | CASSPRTGREQYF | TRBD1 | - | TRBJ2-7 | TRBV27
TGTGCCTGGAGGGGAATAGGGGCTGGCTATGGCTACACCTTC | CAWRGIGAGYGYTF | - | - | TRBJ1-2 | TRBV30
TGCGCCAGCAGCTTGGTTGGCGGGGGATTGAACACCGGGGAGCTGTTTTTT | CASSLVGGGLNTGELFF | TRBD2 | - | TRBJ2-2 | TRBV5-1
TGTGCCTGGAGTACCCACCCACCCGGGACAGGGAAGGGGCAGCCGTACTTC | CAWSTHPPGTGKGQPYF | TRBD1 | - | TRBJ2-7 | TRBV30
TGTGCCAGCAGTCAACAGGGCAATCAGCCCCAGCATTTT | CASSQQGNQPQHF | - | once | TRBJ1-5 | TRBV2
TGTGCCAGTAGTATGGGAGAGCCTAATGAAAAACTGTTTTTT | CASSMGEPNEKLFF | - | - | TRBJ1-4 | TRBV19
TGTGCCAGCAGTTACTCGGGCAAGATCGAGCAGTACTTC | CASSYSGKIEQYF | - | - | TRBJ2-7 | TRBV6-6
TGCGCCAGCAGGGCCGGGACTAGTAACGCCGGGGAGCTGTTTTTT | CASRAGTSNAGELFF | TRBD2 | - | TRBJ2-2 | TRBV5-1
TGTGCCAGCAGTGAAAGCAGGGGGTCTTACAATGAGCAGTTCTTC | CASSESRGSYNEQFF | TRBD1 | - | TRBJ2-1 | TRBV6-1
TGTGCCAGCAGCTGGGGACCTCGTGAAGAGCTGTTTTTT | CASSWGPREELFF | - | - | TRBJ2-2 | TRBV7-2
TGCGCCAGCAGCGCCTCTTCACCTTACAATGAGCAGTTCTTC | CASSASSPYNEQFF | - | - | TRBJ2-1 | TRBV5-1
TGTGCCAGCAGCCCCGGTCTCGCGGGGGCCCCCTGGGCGCAGTTCTTC | CASSPGLAGAPWAQFF | - | - | TRBJ2-1 | TRBV11-2
TGTGCCAGCAGTTACTCGAACCGGGATGAAGCTTTCTTT | CASSYSNRDEAFF | - | many | TRBJ1-1 | TRBV6-5
TGCGCCAGCAGCTCCCAGGGCTACACTGAAGCTTTCTTT | CASSSQGYTEAFF | - | - | TRBJ1-1 | TRBV5-1
TGTGCCAGCAGCTTGGTGAGTGATCAGCCCCAGCATTTT | CASSLVSDQPQHF | - | few | TRBJ1-5 | TRBV5-8
TGTGCCAGCAGCTTCACCCGCCTGTCGGCCAACGTCCTGACTTTC | CASSFTRLSANVLTF | - | - | TRBJ2-6 | TRBV7-2
TGCAGCGTTGAAGTACCTCCTACTGGCTACACCTTC | CSVEVPPTGYTF | - | - | TRBJ1-2 | TRBV29-1
TGTGCCAGCAGCCAAGGCCTAGGAACAGATACGCAGTATTTT | CASSQGLGTDTQYF | - | - | TRBJ2-3 | TRBV3-1/TRBV3-2
TGTGCCAGCAGTTTTCCCTCCCGACCCCTCCACTTT | CASSFPSRPLHF | - | - | TRBJ1-6 | TRBV12-3/TRBV12-4
TGTGCCAGCAGCCAACGGGGGGCTGGGGCCAACGTCCTGACTTTC | CASSQRGAGANVLTF | TRBD2 | once | TRBJ2-6 | TRBV3-1/TRBV3-2
TGTGCCAGCAGCTTAGTTGGACAGGGATCCGCCGGGGAGCTGTTTTTT | CASSLVGQGSAGELFF | TRBD1 | once | TRBJ2-2 | TRBV11-2
TGTGCCAGCAGACCTGGGGGACAGGGAGGATATGGCTACACCTTC | CASRPGGQGGYGYTF | TRBD1 | - | TRBJ1-2 | TRBV6-6
TGTGCCAGCAGCTTAGGGACAGGGGGCGATGGAAAGACCCAGTACTTC | CASSLGTGGDGKTQYF | TRBD1 | - | TRBJ2-5 | TRBV5-8
TGTGCCAGCAGTCCCAGGACAGGGATGGGAAAACTGTTTTTT | CASSPRTGMGKLFF | TRBD1 | - | TRBJ1-4 | TRBV28
TGTGCCAGCAGCTTGGCGGACGGTCCCTCCTACGAGCAGTACTTC | CASSLADGPSYEQYF | - | - | TRBJ2-7 | TRBV7-8
TGTGCCAGCAGTCCGGAGTTGGAAAAACTGTTTTTT | CASSPELEKLFF | - | - | TRBJ1-4 | TRBV12-3/TRBV12-4
TGTGCCAGTAGTAGGCGGGACCTTCTTGGCTACACCTTC | CASSRRDLLGYTF | - | - | TRBJ1-2 | TRBV19
TGTGCCAGCAGTTACTCGAACATTCAGAGTCAGCCCCAGCATTTT | CASSYSNIQSQPQHF | - | - | TRBJ1-5 | TRBV6-2/TRBV6-3
TGTGCCAGCAAGGTCTCCTATAATTCACCCCTCCACTTT | CASKVSYNSPLHF | - | - | TRBJ1-6 | TRBV7-2
TGCAGCGTTGAAGGGGACTACACCTTC | CSVEGDYTF | - | - | TRBJ1-2 | TRBV29-1
TGCAGCGCCCAAGGCCTTAGGGCAGGGGCGGAAGCTTTCTTT | CSAQGLRAGAEAFF | - | - | TRBJ1-1 | TRBV29-1
TGTGCCAGCAGTCTAGAAGGGGACCTCGAAAAACTGTTTTTT | CASSLEGDLEKLFF | - | - | TRBJ1-4 | TRBV27
TGTGCCAGCAGTGCGTGGGGGAGGGCTGAAGCTTTCTTT | CASSAWGRAEAFF | - | once | TRBJ1-1 | TRBV27
TGTGCCTGGAGTTTTAGGGCCCCCGCTGAGCAGTACTTC | CAWSFRAPAEQYF | - | - | TRBJ2-7 | TRBV30
TGTGCCAGCAGTCTAATCCGGTCGGGCAAAAACATTCAGTACTTC | CASSLIRSGKNIQYF | - | - | TRBJ2-4 | TRBV27
TGTGCCAGCAGCCTAGGAGGCGTTCGGGGCACCGGGGAGCTGTTTTTT | CASSLGGVRGTGELFF | - | - | TRBJ2-2 | TRBV3-1/TRBV3-2
TGCGCCAGCAGCTTGCTGGGGACAGGGAACACTGAAGCTTTCTTT | CASSLLGTGNTEAFF | TRBD1 | - | TRBJ1-1 | TRBV5-1
TGCGCCAGCAGCTTGGTTGCGGGAGGGATAGAGACCCAGTACTTC | CASSLVAGGIETQYF | TRBD2 | few | TRBJ2-5 | TRBV5-1
TGCGCCAGCAGCCTCCAGGCTAGCGGGGGAGCCCATCACAATGAGCAGTTCTTC | CASSLQASGGAHHNEQFF | TRBD2 | - | TRBJ2-1 | TRBV4-1
TGTGCCAGCAGCTTCGGAACAAAAACAGATACGCAGTATTTT | CASSFGTKTDTQYF | - | - | TRBJ2-3 | TRBV7-8
TGCGCCAGCAGCTTGGGGGGACAGGGAGGCTACACCTTC | CASSLGGQGGYTF | TRBD1 | - | TRBJ1-2 | TRBV5-1